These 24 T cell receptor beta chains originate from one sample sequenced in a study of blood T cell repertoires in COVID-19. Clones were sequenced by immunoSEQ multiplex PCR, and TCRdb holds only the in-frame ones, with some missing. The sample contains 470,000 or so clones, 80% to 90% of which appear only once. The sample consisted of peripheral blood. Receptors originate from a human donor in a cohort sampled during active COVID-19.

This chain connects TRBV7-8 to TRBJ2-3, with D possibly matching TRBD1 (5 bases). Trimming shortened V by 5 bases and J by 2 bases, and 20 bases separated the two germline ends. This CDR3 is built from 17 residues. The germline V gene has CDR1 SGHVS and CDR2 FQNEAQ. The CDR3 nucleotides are TGTGCCAGCAGCCCCAGTAAGTGGGGCTCGCTCACAGATACGCAGTATTTT. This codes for CASSPSKWGSLTDTQYF. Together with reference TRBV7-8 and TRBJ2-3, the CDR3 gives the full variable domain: GAGVSQSPRYKVAKRGQDVALRCDPISGHVSLFWYQQALGQGPEFLTYFQNEAQLDKSGLPSDRFFAERPEGSVSTLKIQRTQQEDSAVYLCASSPSKWGSLTDTQYFGPGTRLTVL.

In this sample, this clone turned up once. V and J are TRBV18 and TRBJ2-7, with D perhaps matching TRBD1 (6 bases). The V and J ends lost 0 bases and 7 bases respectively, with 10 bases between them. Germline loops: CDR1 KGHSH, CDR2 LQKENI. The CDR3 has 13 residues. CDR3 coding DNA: TGTGCCAGCTCACCACCGCAGGGGAGAGAGCAGTACTTC. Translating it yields CASSPPQGREQYF.

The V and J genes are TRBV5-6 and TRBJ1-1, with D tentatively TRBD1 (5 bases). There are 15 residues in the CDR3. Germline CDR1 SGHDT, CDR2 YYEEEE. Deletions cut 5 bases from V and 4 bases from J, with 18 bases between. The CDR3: CASSRDFPVGTEAFF. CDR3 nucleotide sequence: TGTGCCAGCAGTAGGGACTTCCCTGTTGGCACTGAAGCTTTCTTT.

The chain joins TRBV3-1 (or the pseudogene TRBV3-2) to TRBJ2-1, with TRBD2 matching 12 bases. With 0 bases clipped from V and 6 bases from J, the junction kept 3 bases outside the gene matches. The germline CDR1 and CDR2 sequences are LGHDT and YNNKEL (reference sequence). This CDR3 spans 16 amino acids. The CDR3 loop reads CASSQDRTSGINEQFF. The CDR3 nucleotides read TGTGCCAGCAGCCAAGATCGGACTAGCGGGATCAATGAGCAGTTCTTC.

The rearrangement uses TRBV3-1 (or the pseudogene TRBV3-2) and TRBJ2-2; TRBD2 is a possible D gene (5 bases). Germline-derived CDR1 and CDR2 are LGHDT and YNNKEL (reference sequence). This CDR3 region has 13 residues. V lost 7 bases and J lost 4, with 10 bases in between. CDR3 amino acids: CASTTRATGELFF. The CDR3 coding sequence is TGTGCCAGCACCACTAGAGCCACCGGGGAGCTGTTTTTT.

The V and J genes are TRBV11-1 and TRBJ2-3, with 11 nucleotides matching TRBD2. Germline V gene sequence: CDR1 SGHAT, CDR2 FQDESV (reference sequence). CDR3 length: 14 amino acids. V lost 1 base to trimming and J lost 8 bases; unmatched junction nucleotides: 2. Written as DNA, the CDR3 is TGTGCCAGCAGCTTAGGACTAGCGGGAAGTACGCAGTATTTT. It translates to CASSLGLAGSTQYF.

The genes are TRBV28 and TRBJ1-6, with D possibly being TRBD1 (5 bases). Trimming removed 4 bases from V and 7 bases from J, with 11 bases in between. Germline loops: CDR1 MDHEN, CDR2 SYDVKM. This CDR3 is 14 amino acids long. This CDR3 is CASSYRGGNSPLHF. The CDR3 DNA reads TGTGCCAGCAGTTATCGGGGGGGGAATTCACCCCTCCACTTT. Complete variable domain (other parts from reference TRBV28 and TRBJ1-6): DVKVTQSSRYLVKRTGEKVFLECVQDMDHENMFWYRQDPGLGLRLIYFSYDVKMKEKGDIPEGYSVSREKKERFSLILESASTNQTSMYLCASSYRGGNSPLHFGNGTRLTVT.

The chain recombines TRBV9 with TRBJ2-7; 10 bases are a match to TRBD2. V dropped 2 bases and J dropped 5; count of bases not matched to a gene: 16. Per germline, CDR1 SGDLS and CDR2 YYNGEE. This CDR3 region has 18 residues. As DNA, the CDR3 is TGTGCCAGCAGCGTTGGACCCTCGGGTCTAGCGGGAGTTAACGAGCAGTACTTC. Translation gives CASSVGPSGLAGVNEQYF.

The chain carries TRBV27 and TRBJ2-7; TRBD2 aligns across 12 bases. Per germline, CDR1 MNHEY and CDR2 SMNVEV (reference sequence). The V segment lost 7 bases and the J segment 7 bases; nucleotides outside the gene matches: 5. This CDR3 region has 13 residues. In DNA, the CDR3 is TGTGCCAGCACACTAGCGGGAGGAGGAGAGCAGTACTTC. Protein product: CASTLAGGGEQYF.

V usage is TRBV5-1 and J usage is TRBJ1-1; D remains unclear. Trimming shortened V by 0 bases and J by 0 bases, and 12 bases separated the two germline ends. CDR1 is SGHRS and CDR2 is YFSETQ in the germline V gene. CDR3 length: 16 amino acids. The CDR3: CASSLGSVSMNTEAFF. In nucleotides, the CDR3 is TGCGCCAGCAGCTTGGGTTCCGTAAGCATGAACACTGAAGCTTTCTTT. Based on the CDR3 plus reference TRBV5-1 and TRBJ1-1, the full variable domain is KAGVTQTPRYLIKTRGQQVTLSCSPISGHRSVSWYQQTPGQGLQFLFEYFSETQRNKGNFPGRFSGRQFSNSRSEMNVSTLELGDSALYLCASSLGSVSMNTEAFFGQGTRLTVV.

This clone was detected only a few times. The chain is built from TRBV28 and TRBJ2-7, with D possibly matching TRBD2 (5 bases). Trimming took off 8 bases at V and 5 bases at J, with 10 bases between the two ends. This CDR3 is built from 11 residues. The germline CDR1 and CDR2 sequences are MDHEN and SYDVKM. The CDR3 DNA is TGTGCCAGCCAGCTAGCACACGAGCAGTACTTC. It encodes CASQLAHEQYF.

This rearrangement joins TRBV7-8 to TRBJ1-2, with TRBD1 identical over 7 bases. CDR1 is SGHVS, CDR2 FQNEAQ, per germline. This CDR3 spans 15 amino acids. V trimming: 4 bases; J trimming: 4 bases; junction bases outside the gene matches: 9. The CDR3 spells CASSSDRRGGYGYTF. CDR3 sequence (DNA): TGTGCCAGCAGCTCGGACAGGCGGGGGGGCTATGGCTACACCTTC.

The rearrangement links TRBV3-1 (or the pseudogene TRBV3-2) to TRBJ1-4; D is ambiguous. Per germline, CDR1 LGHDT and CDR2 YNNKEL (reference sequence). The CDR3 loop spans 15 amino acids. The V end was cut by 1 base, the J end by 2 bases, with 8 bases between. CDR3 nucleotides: TGTGCCAGCAGCCAAGCCGGCAGGACTAATGAAAAACTGTTTTTT. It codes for CASSQAGRTNEKLFF.

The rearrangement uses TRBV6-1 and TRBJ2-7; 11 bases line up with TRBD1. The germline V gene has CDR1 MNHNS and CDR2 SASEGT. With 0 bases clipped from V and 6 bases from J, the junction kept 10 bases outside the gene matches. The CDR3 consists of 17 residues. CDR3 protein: CASSEAPWDRGGGEQYF. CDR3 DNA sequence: TGTGCCAGCAGTGAAGCGCCCTGGGACAGGGGGGGCGGCGAGCAGTACTTC.

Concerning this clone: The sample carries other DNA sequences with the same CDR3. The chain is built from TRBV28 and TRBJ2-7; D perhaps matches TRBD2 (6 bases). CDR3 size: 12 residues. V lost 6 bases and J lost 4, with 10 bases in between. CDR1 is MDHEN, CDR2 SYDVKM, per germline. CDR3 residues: CASSSGVYEQYF. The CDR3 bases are TGTGCCAGCAGCTCGGGAGTATACGAGCAGTACTTC.

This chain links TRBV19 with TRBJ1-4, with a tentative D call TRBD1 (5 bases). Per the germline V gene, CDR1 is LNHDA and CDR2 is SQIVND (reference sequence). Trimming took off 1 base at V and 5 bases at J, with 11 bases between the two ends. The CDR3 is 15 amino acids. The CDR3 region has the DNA TGTGCCAGTAGTATAGGCAGGGAATGGAATGAAAAACTGTTTTTT. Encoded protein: CASSIGREWNEKLFF.

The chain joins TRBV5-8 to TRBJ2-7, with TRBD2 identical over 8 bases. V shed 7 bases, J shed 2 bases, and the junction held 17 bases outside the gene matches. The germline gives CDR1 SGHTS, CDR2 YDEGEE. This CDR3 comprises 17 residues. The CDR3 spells CASVRFLAGGAPYEQYF. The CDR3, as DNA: TGTGCCAGCGTCCGTTTTCTAGCGGGTGGGGCCCCCTACGAGCAGTACTTC.

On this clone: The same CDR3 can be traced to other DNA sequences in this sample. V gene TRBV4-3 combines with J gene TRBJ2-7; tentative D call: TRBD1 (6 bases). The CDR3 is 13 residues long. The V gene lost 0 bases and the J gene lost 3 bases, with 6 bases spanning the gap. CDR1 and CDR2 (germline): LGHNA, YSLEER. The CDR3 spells CASSQEGGYEQYF. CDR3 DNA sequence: TGCGCCAGCAGCCAAGAAGGGGGCTACGAGCAGTACTTC.

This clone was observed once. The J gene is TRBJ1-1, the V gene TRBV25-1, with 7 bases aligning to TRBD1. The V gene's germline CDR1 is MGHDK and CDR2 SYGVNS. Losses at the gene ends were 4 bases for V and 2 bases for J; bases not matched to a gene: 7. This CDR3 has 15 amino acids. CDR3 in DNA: TGTGCCAGCAGTGGCCCGGGACAGCCCAACACTGAAGCTTTCTTT. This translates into CASSGPGQPNTEAFF.

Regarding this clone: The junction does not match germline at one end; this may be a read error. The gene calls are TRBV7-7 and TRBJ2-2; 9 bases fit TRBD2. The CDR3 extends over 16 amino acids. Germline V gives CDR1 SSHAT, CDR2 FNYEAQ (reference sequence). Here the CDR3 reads CASSLIAGVSAGELFF. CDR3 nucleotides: TGTGCTAGCAGCTTGATAGCGGGAGTTTCGGCCGGGGAGCTGTTTTTT. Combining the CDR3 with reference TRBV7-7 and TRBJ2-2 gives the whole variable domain GAGVSQSPRYKVTKRGQDVTLRCDPISSHATLYWYQQALGQGPEFLTYFNYEAQPDKSGLPSDRFSAERPEGSISTLTIQRTEQRDSAMYRCASSLIAGVSAGELFFGEGSRLTVL.

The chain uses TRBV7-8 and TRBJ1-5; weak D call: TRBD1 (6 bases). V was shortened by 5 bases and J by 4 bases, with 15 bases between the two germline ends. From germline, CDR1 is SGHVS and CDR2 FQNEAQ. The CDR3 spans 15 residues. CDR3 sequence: CASSVMIRGNQPQHF. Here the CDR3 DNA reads TGTGCCAGCAGCGTAATGATCAGGGGTAATCAGCCCCAGCATTTT.

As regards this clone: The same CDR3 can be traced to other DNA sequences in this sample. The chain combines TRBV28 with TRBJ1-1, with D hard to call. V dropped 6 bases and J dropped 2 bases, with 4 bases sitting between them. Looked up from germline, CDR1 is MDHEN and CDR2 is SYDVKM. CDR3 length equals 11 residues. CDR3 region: CASRLNTEAFF. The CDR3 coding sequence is TGTGCCAGCAGACTTAACACTGAAGCTTTCTTT.

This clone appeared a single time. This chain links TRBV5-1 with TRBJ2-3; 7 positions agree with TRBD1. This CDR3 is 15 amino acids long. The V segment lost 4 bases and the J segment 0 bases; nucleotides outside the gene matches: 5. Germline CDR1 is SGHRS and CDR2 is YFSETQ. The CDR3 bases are TGCGCCAGCAGCGATCAAGGGGGCAGCACAGATACGCAGTATTTT. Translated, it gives CASSDQGGSTDTQYF.

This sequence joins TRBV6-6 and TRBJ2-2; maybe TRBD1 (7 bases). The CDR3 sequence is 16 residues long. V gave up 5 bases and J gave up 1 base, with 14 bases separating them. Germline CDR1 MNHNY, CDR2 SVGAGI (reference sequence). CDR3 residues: CASSGPRGVNTGELFF. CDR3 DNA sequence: TGTGCCAGCAGTGGGCCCAGGGGGGTGAACACCGGGGAGCTGTTTTTT.